What follows are 20 T cell receptor beta chains derived from one specimen sequenced in a study of cytomegalovirus exposure and HLA in healthy donors. Vbeta (60) and Jbeta (13) primers were used in the PCR. TCRdb's copy holds only in-frame clones and misses some; the assay was immunoSEQ multiplex PCR. The table shows tens of thousands of clones, with about 70% occurring only once. The sequencing input was PBMCs. The receptors stem from a young man in good health and CMV-seronegative.

V is TRBV19 and J is TRBJ2-2; D unclear. V lost 5 bases and J lost 1, with 8 bases in between. The CDR3 sequence is 14 residues long. Germline CDR1 LNHDA, CDR2 SQIVND (reference sequence). The CDR3 is CASSPRQNTGELFF. DNA of the CDR3: TGTGCCAGTAGTCCAAGACAGAACACCGGGGAGCTGTTTTTT.

The chain is built from TRBV30 and TRBJ2-2; D may be TRBD2 (5 bases). Germline V gene lookup returns CDR1 GTSNPN and CDR2 SVGIG (reference sequence). The CDR3 spans 14 residues. The ends were cut back, 1 base at V and 4 bases at J, with 10 bases in the middle. The DNA for the CDR3 is TGTGCCTGGAGTGGACTAAGGTCCACCGGGGAGCTGTTTTTT. It yields the protein CAWSGLRSTGELFF.

V gene TRBV5-1 combines with J gene TRBJ1-1, with 8 bases aligning to TRBD1. V lost 4 bases to trimming and J lost 3 bases; unmatched junction nucleotides: 14. This CDR3 has 17 amino acids. Germline V gives CDR1 SGHRS, CDR2 YFSETQ. The CDR3 DNA reads TGCGCCAGCAGCCTGGTTTTCCAGACAGGGGTGGACACTGAAGCTTTCTTT. Translating gives CASSLVFQTGVDTEAFF.

With regard to this clone: This specimen includes other DNA sequences encoding the same CDR3. CDR3 sequence reads: CSVDRGTEAFF. The CDR3 region has the DNA TGCAGCGTTGACAGGGGAACTGAAGCTTTCTTT. The chain is built from TRBV29-1 and TRBJ1-1; D may be TRBD1 (6 bases). There are 11 residues in the CDR3. The germline V gene encodes CDR1 SQVTM and CDR2 ANQGSEA. V was shortened by 3 bases and J by 5 bases, with 7 bases between the two germline ends. Full variable domain (rest looked up from reference TRBV29-1 and TRBJ1-1): SAVISQKPSRDICQRGTSLTIQCQVDSQVTMMFWYRQQPGQSLTLIATANQGSEATYESGFVIDKFPISRPNLTFSTLTVSNMSPEDSSIYLCSVDRGTEAFFGQGTRLTVV.

The chain has TRBV7-2 and TRBJ1-1, with a tentative D call TRBD1 (6 bases). This CDR3 is built from 13 residues. Looked up from germline, CDR1 is SGHTA and CDR2 is FQGNSA. Trimming removed 5 bases from V and 1 base from J, with 8 bases in between. CDR3 region: CASSRGQNTEAFF. Written as DNA, the CDR3 is TGTGCCAGCAGCCGGGGACAGAACACTGAAGCTTTCTTT.

The J gene is TRBJ1-2, the V gene TRBV2; 7 bases match TRBD1. The V gene's germline CDR1 is SNHLY and CDR2 FYNNEI. J was trimmed by 10 bases and V by 6 bases; bases with no gene match: 14. This CDR3 contains 14 residues. Here the CDR3 DNA reads TGTGCCAGCAGCCCTTTAGACTCGGGACAGCACTACACCTTC. This codes for CASSPLDSGQHYTF.

The genes are TRBV7-9 and TRBJ2-5; the D is unclear. V was shortened by 10 bases and J by 5 bases, with 11 bases between the two germline ends. The CDR3 loop spans 11 amino acids. Germline CDR1 is SEHNR and CDR2 is FQNEAQ (reference sequence). The DNA of the CDR3 is TGTGCCACCCAAAAACAGGAGACCCAGTACTTC. Its translation: CATQKQETQYF.

This rearrangement joins TRBV29-1 to TRBJ2-5, with a weak D call TRBD1 (6 bases). CDR3 size: 13 residues. V was trimmed by 6 bases and J by 5 bases, leaving 16 bases between them. Germline V gene lookup returns CDR1 SQVTM and CDR2 ANQGSEA. CDR3 bases: TGCAGCGTCGCGGTACAGGGCGGGGAGACCCAGTACTTC. The encoded protein is CSVAVQGGETQYF.

J is TRBJ2-2 and V is TRBV10-2; D is possibly TRBD2 (5 bases). The V gene lost 8 bases and the J gene lost 1 base, with 14 bases spanning the gap. The CDR3 is 15 amino acids. Germline assignment: CDR1 WSHSY and CDR2 SAAADI. The CDR3 here is CASREAFGNTGELFF. Here the CDR3 DNA reads TGCGCCAGCCGGGAAGCGTTTGGGAACACCGGGGAGCTGTTTTTT.

The chain is built from TRBV7-9 and TRBJ1-1; 8 bases align to TRBD1. Germline values: CDR1 SEHNR, CDR2 FQNEAQ (reference sequence). The CDR3 contains 13 residues. V lost 2 bases and J lost 7; bases outside the gene matches: 3. The CDR3 protein is CASSLQGAGEAFF. CDR3 in DNA: TGTGCCAGCAGCTTACAGGGGGCGGGTGAAGCTTTCTTT.

The V call is TRBV7-3, the J call TRBJ2-7; TRBD2 matches 11 bases. In germline, CDR1 is SGHTA, CDR2 FQGTGA. V was pared by 5 bases and J by 4 bases, with 7 bases of the junction left unmatched. The CDR3 is 15 amino acids. The CDR3: CASSTTSGSQYEQYF. The CDR3 bases are TGTGCCAGCAGCACCACTAGCGGGAGCCAGTACGAGCAGTACTTC.

CDR3 in amino acids: CAWSVLGTEAFF. The CDR3 region has the DNA TGTGCCTGGAGTGTACTAGGCACTGAAGCTTTCTTT. The rearrangement joins TRBV30 to TRBJ1-1, with D hard to call. V lost 0 bases to trimming and J lost 4 bases, with 6 bases between them. Germline V gene data show CDR1 as GTSNPN and CDR2 as SVGIG (reference sequence). The CDR3 is 12 residues long.

The chain has TRBV10-3 and TRBJ1-2, with no clear D. In germline, CDR1 is ENHRY, CDR2 SYGVKD. Trimming pared 3 bases from V and 3 bases from J, leaving 8 bases between. This CDR3 is built from 13 residues. The CDR3 coding sequence is TGTGCCATCAGTGAAAACAGCCACTATGGCTACACCTTC. Translating gives CAISENSHYGYTF.

CDR3 residues: CASLKTGQGLRSYEQYF. CDR3 DNA sequence: TGTGCCAGCTTGAAAACGGGACAGGGATTACGGTCCTACGAGCAGTACTTC. The V and J genes are TRBV5-6 and TRBJ2-7; 9 positions agree with TRBD1. With 7 bases clipped from V and 1 base from J, the junction kept 15 bases outside the gene matches. Germline values: CDR1 SGHDT, CDR2 YYEEEE. CDR3 length: 17 residues. The entire variable domain, with the rest obtained from reference TRBV5-6 and TRBJ2-7, is as follows: DAGVTQSPTHLIKTRGQQVTLRCSPKSGHDTVSWYQQALGQGPQFIFQYYEEEERQRGNFPDRFSGHQFPNYSSELNVNALLLGDSALYLCASLKTGQGLRSYEQYFGPGTRLTVT.

The CDR3 DNA sequence: TGTGCCAGCTCACGCGAGACTTTCCTGAACACCGGGGAGCTGTTTTTT. Translating gives CASSRETFLNTGELFF. The chain is built from TRBV18 and TRBJ2-2; D unclear. The CDR3 is made up of 16 amino acids. From germline, CDR1 is KGHSH and CDR2 LQKENI. Trimming stripped 4 bases from V and 1 base from J, with 13 bases between.

The CDR3 reads CASSLRGGDTQYF. The CDR3 coding sequence is TGTGCCAGCAGCTTAAGAGGCGGTGATACGCAGTATTTT. The chain uses TRBV7-9 and TRBJ2-3; D is unclear. CDR1 and CDR2 from the germline V gene are SEHNR and FQNEAQ (reference sequence). This CDR3 comprises 13 residues. V lost 2 bases and J 6 bases, leaving 9 bases between the germline ends. Full variable domain (outside the CDR3, taken from reference TRBV7-9 and TRBJ2-3): DTGVSQNPRHKITKRGQNVTFRCDPISEHNRLYWYRQTLGQGPEFLTYFQNEAQLEKSRLLSDRFSAERPKGSFSTLEIQRTEQGDSAMYLCASSLRGGDTQYFGPGTRLTVL.

The chain carries TRBV7-2 and TRBJ1-2; D gene unclear. V was clipped by 5 bases and J by 7 bases, with 17 bases between them. Germline loops: CDR1 SGHTA, CDR2 FQGNSA. The CDR3 runs 14 residues. The CDR3 loop is CASSQNLRVGGYTF. Here the CDR3 DNA reads TGTGCCAGCAGCCAGAATCTCCGGGTGGGTGGCTACACCTTC.

The rearrangement joins TRBV7-2 to TRBJ2-7; 8 bases are a match to TRBD2. V lost 1 base and J lost 2; bases outside the gene matches: 4. The CDR3 runs 15 residues. Looked up from germline, CDR1 is SGHTA and CDR2 is FQGNSA. CDR3 in amino acids: CASSLEIAGTYEQYF. In nucleotides, the CDR3 is TGTGCCAGCAGCTTAGAGATAGCGGGGACCTACGAGCAGTACTTC. Drawing the rest from reference TRBV7-2 and TRBJ2-7, the complete variable domain is GAGVSQSPSNKVTEKGKDVELRCDPISGHTALYWYRQSLGQGLEFLIYFQGNSAPDKSGLPSDRFSAERTGGSVSTLTIQRTQQEDSAVYLCASSLEIAGTYEQYFGPGTRLTVT.

This clone appeared a few times. This chain connects TRBV4-1 to TRBJ2-1, with TRBD2 as a possible D gene (6 bases). The CDR3 has 16 amino acids. Trimming removed 2 bases from V and 1 base from J, with 12 bases in between. Germline V gene lookup returns CDR1 MGHRA and CDR2 YSYEKL. CDR3 loop: CASSQSRDWSYNEQFF. The CDR3 DNA reads TGCGCCAGCAGCCAATCCCGGGACTGGTCCTACAATGAGCAGTTCTTC.

The chain has TRBV6-5 and TRBJ1-5; D is perhaps TRBD1 (5 bases). The germline CDR1 and CDR2 sequences are MNHEY and SVGAGI. The V and J ends lost 6 bases and 0 bases respectively, with 12 bases between them. The CDR3 runs 15 residues. The CDR3 loop is CASSPGKYSNQPQHF. The CDR3 DNA is TGTGCCAGCAGCCCAGGGAAATATAGCAATCAGCCCCAGCATTTT.